Listed below are T cell receptor beta chains from one sample, sequenced in a study of blood T cells in healthy people across ages. From the 5' RACE reads, TCRdb called clonotypes with MiXCR, one entry per CDR3 protein. Here the sample spans approximately 800,000 distinct CDR3 sequences, around 45% being singletons. The sample was blood. The receptor source for this set is a man older than 75 in good health. Both conserved end residues are part of each CDR3. Fields, in order: D gene, clone size, V gene, J gene, CDR3 protein, CDR3 DNA. A D gene is named only where the DNA matches it firmly. Some rows have no size entry. The others give once, few or many, or a class for an expanded clone.

TRBD1	NA	TRBV29-1	TRBJ1-2	CSAADRGSYGYTF	TGCAGCGCCGCCGACAGGGGATCCTATGGCTACACCTTC
NA	once	TRBV10-3	TRBJ2-3	CAISDLGTDTQYF	TGTGCCATCAGTGATCTTGGCACAGATACGCAGTATTTT
NA	NA	TRBV18	TRBJ2-1	CASSPLSSSQSVAYNEQFF	TGTGCCAGCTCACCACTCTCTTCCAGCCAGAGTGTTGCCTACAATGAGCAGTTCTTC
NA	NA	TRBV20-1	TRBJ1-2	CSARSGQIRLGYTF	TGCAGTGCTAGGAGCGGACAGATCCGCCTGGGCTACACCTTC
NA	many	TRBV15	TRBJ2-1	CATSREIPETVPSSYNEQFF	TGTGCCACCAGCAGAGAGATCCCCGAGACAGTTCCTAGCTCCTACAATGAGCAGTTCTTC
NA	NA	TRBV6-5	TRBJ2-5	CASSYSSWPPETQYF	TGTGCCAGCAGTTACTCGAGCTGGCCTCCAGAGACCCAGTACTTC
TRBD2	NA	TRBV7-2	TRBJ2-7	CASSYGHLSGNQQYF	TGTGCCAGCAGCTACGGACACCTAAGCGGGAATCAGCAGTACTTC
TRBD2	few	TRBV28	TRBJ2-7	CASSSPAGGTYEQYF	TGTGCCAGCAGTTCTCCGGCCGGGGGGACCTACGAGCAGTACTTC
NA	few	TRBV11-2	TRBJ2-7	CASSLEVGLGGEQYF	TGTGCCAGCAGCTTAGAGGTTGGGTTGGGGGGCGAGCAGTACTTC
NA	NA	TRBV28	TRBJ2-7	CASSFEFTYEQYF	TGTGCCAGCAGTTTTGAGTTTACCTACGAGCAGTACTTC
TRBD1	few	TRBV7-8	TRBJ2-1	CASSTGGSSYNEQFF	TGTGCCAGCAGTACAGGGGGAAGCTCCTACAATGAGCAGTTCTTC
TRBD2	once	TRBV20-1	TRBJ2-6	CSAEETPGLAGAYGANVLTF	TGCAGTGCTGAGGAGACTCCGGGACTAGCGGGAGCGTACGGGGCCAACGTCCTGACTTTC
TRBD2	NA	TRBV20-1	TRBJ2-3	CSATGLAGARTDTQYF	TGCAGTGCTACGGGACTAGCGGGAGCCCGTACAGATACGCAGTATTTT
NA	many	TRBV7-2	TRBJ2-1	CASSLMAYNEQFF	TGTGCCAGCAGCTTAATGGCATACAATGAGCAGTTCTTC
TRBD2	NA	TRBV6-5	TRBJ2-1	CASSSLTSGRNNEQFF	TGTGCCAGCAGTTCCCTGACTAGCGGGAGAAACAATGAGCAGTTCTTC
NA	NA	TRBV28	TRBJ2-4	CASTLDLRVGTQYF	TGTGCCAGCACCCTCGACTTGAGGGTAGGCACTCAGTACTTC
NA	few	TRBV28	TRBJ2-3	CASQSRGGSTDTQYF	TGTGCCAGCCAGAGTAGGGGGGGTAGCACAGATACGCAGTATTTT
NA	few	TRBV7-2	TRBJ2-5	CASSPQGSSQETQYF	TGTGCCAGCAGCCCCCAGGGGTCTAGCCAAGAGACCCAGTACTTC
NA	NA	TRBV7-9	TRBJ1-5	CASSIRGDQPQHF	TGTGCCAGCAGCATCCGTGGGGATCAGCCCCAGCATTTT
NA	NA	TRBV12-3/TRBV12-4	TRBJ1-2	CASSVGGGAYYTF	TGTGCCAGCAGTGTAGGGGGGGGCGCGTACTACACCTTC
NA	NA	TRBV15	TRBJ2-2	CATSREGTPTGELFF	TGTGCCACCAGCAGAGAGGGGACACCCACCGGGGAGCTGTTTTTT
TRBD1	NA	TRBV24-1	TRBJ2-1	CATNGNTGVDSNEQFF	TGTGCCACCAACGGGAACACAGGGGTGGATTCGAATGAGCAGTTCTTC
TRBD1	once	TRBV28	TRBJ2-1	CASSAQGAQGNEQFF	TGTGCCAGCAGTGCACAGGGGGCACAGGGAAATGAGCAGTTCTTC
TRBD1	NA	TRBV18	TRBJ2-7	CASSPVDGTGEGEQYF	TGTGCCAGCTCACCAGTCGACGGGACAGGGGAGGGCGAGCAGTACTTC
NA	NA	TRBV5-6	TRBJ2-3	CASSGGRTDTQYF	TGTGCCAGCAGCGGTGGACGCACAGATACGCAGTATTTT
TRBD1	NA	TRBV28	TRBJ2-3	CASSWGTGFTDTQYF	TGTGCCAGCAGTTGGGGGACAGGGTTCACAGATACGCAGTATTTT
TRBD1	few	TRBV4-2	TRBJ2-7	CASSQDGRGTGLYEQYF	TGTGCCAGCAGCCAAGATGGGAGGGGGACAGGGCTCTACGAGCAGTACTTC
NA	many	TRBV12-3/TRBV12-4	TRBJ1-1	CASSPTTLNTEAFF	TGTGCCAGCAGTCCTACGACTCTGAACACTGAAGCTTTCTTT
NA	NA	TRBV7-9	TRBJ2-1	CASSQIAEGYNEQFF	TGTGCCAGCAGCCAAATAGCGGAAGGATACAATGAGCAGTTCTTC
NA	NA	TRBV12-3/TRBV12-4	TRBJ2-3	CASSFSVSADMQYF	TGTGCCAGCAGTTTCAGCGTGAGCGCAGATATGCAGTATTTT
NA	NA	TRBV24-1	TRBJ2-7	CATDNPSYNEQYF	TGTGCCACGGACAACCCCTCCTACAATGAGCAGTACTTC
TRBD2	NA	TRBV5-1	TRBJ2-1	CASSFTSGGNNEQFF	TGCGCCAGCAGCTTTACTAGCGGGGGGAACAATGAGCAGTTCTTC
TRBD2	NA	TRBV6-5	TRBJ2-1	CACSSPGGLFNEQFF	TGTGCCTGCAGTTCCCCGGGAGGGCTTTTCAATGAGCAGTTCTTC
NA	NA	TRBV12-3/TRBV12-4	TRBJ2-3	CANSFSGGGSADAQYF	TGTGCCAACAGTTTTAGCGGAGGAGGTAGCGCAGATGCGCAGTATTTT
NA	NA	TRBV9	TRBJ1-6	CASSPRTRNSPPHF	TGTGCCAGCAGCCCTCGGACACGGAATTCACCCCCCCACTTT
NA	NA	TRBV7-2	TRBJ2-5	CASSPNREETQYF	TGTGCCAGCAGCCCCAACAGGGAGGAGACCCAGTACTTC
NA	few	TRBV10-3	TRBJ2-3	CAISESQLLDTQYF	TGTGCCATCAGTGAGTCCCAGCTCTTGGATACGCAGTATTTT
NA	few	TRBV20-1	TRBJ2-5	CSARDAYRGAQETQYF	TGCAGTGCTAGAGATGCTTACCGGGGGGCACAAGAGACCCAGTACTTC
NA	NA	TRBV7-2	TRBJ1-1	CASNRAAEAFF	TGTGCCAGCAACCGCGCAGCCGAAGCTTTCTTT
NA	NA	TRBV20-1	TRBJ2-1	CSGQWGAANEQFF	TGCAGTGGGCAGTGGGGGGCGGCCAATGAGCAGTTCTTC
TRBD1	NA	TRBV28	TRBJ2-4	CASSPHPTGRIKNIQYF	TGTGCCAGCAGTCCTCACCCGACAGGGCGGATCAAAAACATTCAGTACTTC
NA	NA	TRBV27	TRBJ1-2	CASSKVPGNYGYTF	TGTGCCAGCAGTAAGGTCCCGGGGAACTATGGCTACACCTTC
TRBD1	NA	TRBV5-1	TRBJ2-5	CASSLNLGKTGSFATQYF	TGCGCCAGCAGCTTGAATCTGGGCAAGACAGGGAGCTTTGCGACCCAGTACTTC
NA	NA	TRBV2	TRBJ2-6	CASSEYRQGGTGANVLTF	TGTGCCAGCAGTGAATATAGGCAGGGGGGTACTGGGGCCAACGTCCTGACTTTC
TRBD2	NA	TRBV4-3	TRBJ2-1	CASSPQTSGYNEQFF	TGCGCCAGCAGCCCCCAGACTAGCGGATACAATGAGCAGTTCTTC
NA	few	TRBV5-8	TRBJ2-7	CASSTIRRTVTYEQYF	TGTGCCAGCAGCACCATAAGACGGACGGTGACCTACGAGCAGTACTTC
NA	many	TRBV29-1	TRBJ2-1	CSVEVFGNEQFF	TGCAGCGTTGAAGTGTTTGGCAATGAGCAGTTCTTC
NA	few	TRBV7-3	TRBJ1-1	CASSLTPNTEAFF	TGTGCCAGCAGCTTAACTCCAAACACTGAAGCTTTCTTT
TRBD2	NA	TRBV7-9	TRBJ2-3	CASSLERGGDTQYF	TGTGCCAGCAGCTTGGAGCGGGGTGGAGATACGCAGTATTTT
NA	NA	TRBV5-1	TRBJ2-5	CASSLAKGSNLQETQYF	TGCGCCAGCAGCTTGGCCAAGGGCAGCAACCTCCAAGAGACCCAGTACTTC
NA	NA	TRBV4-3	TRBJ2-3	CASSQSSGIPTDTQYF	TGCGCCAGCAGCCAATCAAGCGGCATTCCCACAGATACGCAGTATTTT
NA	few	TRBV15	TRBJ2-4	CVTSRGGDGNIQYF	TGTGTCACCAGCAGAGGAGGAGATGGGAACATTCAGTACTTC
TRBD2	few	TRBV7-2	TRBJ2-6	CASSRGGETGANVLTF	TGTGCCAGCAGTCGCGGGGGGGAGACTGGGGCCAACGTCCTGACTTTC
TRBD1	many	TRBV27	TRBJ1-1	CASTGAGTEAFF	TGTGCCAGTACAGGGGCCGGCACTGAAGCTTTCTTT